These 20 T cell receptor beta chains originate from one sample sequenced in a study of blood T cells in healthy people across ages. Primed by a sample-barcoded 5' primer and a J-beta primer mix, a second PCR proceeded for about 6 to 11 cycles. From the 5' RACE reads, TCRdb called clonotypes with MiXCR, one entry per CDR3 protein. The sample lists more than 900,000 distinct CDR3 sequences, approximately 25% occurring once. These same records also appear under a second study, on T cells of mothers and their children.

What was sequenced was blood. Source of these receptors: a girl aged 2-9 years in good health.

This clonotype was picked up a small number of times. This sequence joins TRBV4-2 and TRBJ2-1, with D perhaps TRBD1 or TRBD2 (5 bases each). V was cut by 3 bases and J by 5 bases, with 11 bases left in between. Looked up from germline, CDR1 is LGHNA and CDR2 is YNFKEQ. There are 14 residues in the CDR3. CDR3 sequence (DNA): TGTGCCAGCAGCCAGACCGGGACCCACAATGAGCAGTTCTTC. Translation: CASSQTGTHNEQFF.

This chain uses TRBV3-1 with TRBJ1-2; 9 bases fit TRBD1. This CDR3 comprises 15 residues. With V trimmed by 3 bases and J by 7 bases, 9 bases remained unmatched. The germline V gene encodes CDR1 LGHDT and CDR2 YNNKEL (reference sequence). This CDR3 reads CASSHPTGGVPGYTF. CDR3 sequence (DNA): TGTGCCAGCAGCCATCCCACAGGGGGCGTGCCTGGCTACACCTTC.

In its sample, this clonotype was seen a few times. DNA of the CDR3: TGCAGCGGGTCCTCGGGGGGCGAGCAGTACTTC. Encoded protein: CSGSSGGEQYF. V gene TRBV20-1 combines with J gene TRBJ2-7; 7 nucleotides align to TRBD2. Germline assignment: CDR1 DFQATT and CDR2 SNEGSKA (reference sequence). The CDR3 has 11 residues.

This clonotype was detected only a few times. CDR3 sequence (DNA): TGTGCCAGCAGCCCAGCTGGACCGACCGGATATAATGAAAAACTGTTTTTT. It is translated as CASSPAGPTGYNEKLFF. The rearrangement links TRBV3-1 to TRBJ1-4, with unresolved D. The CDR3 loop spans 17 amino acids. In germline, CDR1 is LGHDT, CDR2 YNNKEL (reference sequence). The V end was cut by 4 bases, the J end by 4 bases, with 19 bases between. The variable domain in full, completed from reference TRBV3-1 and TRBJ1-4, reads DTAVSQTPKYLVTQMGNDKSIKCEQNLGHDTMYWYKQDSKKFLKIMFSYNNKELIINETVPNRFSPKSPDKAHLNLHINSLELGDSAVYFCASSPAGPTGYNEKLFFGSGTQLSVL.

The chain links TRBV24-1 to TRBJ2-1, with 7 bases lining up with TRBD1. The germline V gene encodes CDR1 KGHDR and CDR2 SFDVKD. The CDR3 is made up of 20 amino acids. After removal of 1 base from V and 0 bases from J, the junction contained 14 bases not matched to a gene. The CDR3 here is CATSDFPGTAPPGSYNEQFF. DNA for the CDR3: TGTGCCACCAGTGATTTTCCCGGGACAGCTCCTCCGGGCTCCTACAATGAGCAGTTCTTC.

This chain uses TRBV5-1 with TRBJ2-1; 10 bases line up with TRBD2. The J call may be wrong; the DNA end is better matched by TRBJ2-7. CDR1 and CDR2 (germline): SGHRS, YFSETQ. The CDR3 is made up of 18 amino acids. CDR3 sequence reads: CASSLRGGLAGATYEQYF. Written as DNA, the CDR3 is TGCGCCAGCAGCTTGAGAGGGGGGCTAGCGGGGGCCACCTACGAGCAGTACTTC.

This clonotype appeared a few times. CDR3 in DNA: TGTGCCAGCAGCAACGTCGGCGGGAGGGGGAACACCGGGGAGCTGTTTTTT. Amino acids: CASSNVGGRGNTGELFF. The V and J genes are TRBV12-3 or TRBV12-4 and TRBJ2-2; 9 nucleotides align to TRBD2. This CDR3 contains 17 residues. Trimming removed 6 bases from V and 1 base from J; junction bases left unmatched: 9.

Details on this clonotype: Germline and junction disagree at one end, which may indicate a read error. The gene calls are TRBV3-1 and TRBJ2-7, with TRBD1 identical over 7 bases. Germline CDR1 is LGHDT and CDR2 is YNNKEL (reference sequence). The CDR3 contains 12 residues. The CDR3 DNA reads as TGTGCCAGCAGCCAACTAGGGGGCTGGGCCAACTTC. Translated, it gives CASSQLGGWANF.

The table lists this clonotype with a few counts. No conserved phenylalanine or tryptophan ends this CDR3, so it is likely a read error. This chain links TRBV7-9 with TRBJ1-1, with D perhaps TRBD1 (5 bases). V was trimmed by 1 base and J by 3 bases, leaving 12 bases between them. CDR1 SEHNR and CDR2 FQNEAQ come from the germline V gene (reference sequence). This CDR3 is 15 amino acids long. The CDR3 here is CASSLVSGPDTEAFL. In DNA, the CDR3 is TGTGCCAGCAGCTTAGTCTCAGGGCCGGACACTGAAGCTTTCCTT.

The chain joins TRBV7-3 to TRBJ2-7, with D perhaps assigned TRBD1 or TRBD2 (5 bases each). V was trimmed by 2 bases and J by 2 bases, leaving 13 bases between them. CDR1 is SGHTA and CDR2 is FQGTGA in the germline V gene. The CDR3 consists of 15 residues. Here the CDR3 DNA reads TGTGCCAGCAGCTTATCCGGGGACGGCACCTACGAGCAGTACTTC. Translated, it gives CASSLSGDGTYEQYF.

This clonotype was counted at least ten times. The chain employs TRBV4-1 and TRBJ2-5; perhaps TRBD2 as D (5 bases). The end of the DNA fits TRBJ2-7 better, so the J call may be wrong. CDR1 MGHRA and CDR2 YSYEKL come from the germline V gene. The CDR3 has 18 amino acids. The CDR3 DNA follows: TGCGCCAGCAGCCAAGAGGGCGGCGGGCCCATGGGGACCTACGAGCAGTACTTC. This translates into CASSQEGGGPMGTYEQYF.

V usage is TRBV20-1 and J usage is TRBJ1-1, with 8 positions matching TRBD1. Trimming removed 6 bases from V and 7 bases from J; junction bases left unmatched: 7. Germline loops: CDR1 DFQATT, CDR2 SNEGSKA (reference sequence). CDR3 length: 12 amino acids. CDR3 sequence reads: CSAPRQGNEAFF. The CDR3 region has the DNA TGCAGTGCCCCTAGACAGGGGAATGAAGCTTTCTTT.

This chain joins TRBV6-5 and TRBJ2-3; 8 bases match TRBD2. The CDR3 is 16 residues long. The V segment lost 5 bases and the J segment 0 bases; nucleotides outside the gene matches: 7. In germline, CDR1 is MNHEY, CDR2 SVGAGI. The CDR3 region is CASSPLLAASTDTQYF. The CDR3 DNA reads as TGTGCCAGCAGTCCACTACTAGCGGCTAGCACAGATACGCAGTATTTT.

As regards this clonotype: A junction boundary mismatches the germline segment, possibly from a read error. The chain employs TRBV7-2 and TRBJ2-5; tentative D call: TRBD1 (6 bases). Germline CDR1 and CDR2: SGHTA and FQGNSA. The CDR3 is 13 amino acids. CDR3 residues: CATRQDLINERFF. Written as DNA, the CDR3 is TGTGCCACGAGACAGGATTTAATTAATGAGCGGTTCTTC.

This chain uses TRBV7-3 with TRBJ2-1, with 14 bases aligning to TRBD2. V was clipped by 4 bases and J by 0 bases; unmatched bases: 5. The CDR3 extends over 18 amino acids. Germline assignment: CDR1 SGHTA and CDR2 FQGTGA. Written as DNA, the CDR3 is TGTGCCAGCAGCTCCAGACTAGCGGGGGGGAGCTCCTACAATGAGCAGTTCTTC. This gives the protein CASSSRLAGGSSYNEQFF.

A word on this clonotype: One junction end does not reproduce the germline sequence, and a read error may be involved. This chain connects TRBV9 to TRBJ2-7; D is unclear. From germline, CDR1 is SGDLS and CDR2 YYNGEE. The CDR3 loop spans 13 amino acids. The CDR3 bases are TGTGCCAGCAGCCCCCTTAACTCCTGCGAGCAGTACTTC. It translates to CASSPLNSCEQYF.

The J gene is TRBJ1-4, the V gene TRBV12-3 or TRBV12-4; D is ambiguous. V lost 6 bases and J lost 7, with 15 bases in between. The CDR3 is 14 residues long. In DNA, the CDR3 is TGTGCCAGCAGCCCGGGTAGCGGAACTGAAAAACTGTTTTTT. Translated, it gives CASSPGSGTEKLFF.

The chain couples TRBV21-1 to TRBJ2-3. TRBV21-1 is a listed pseudogene. The CDR3 runs 13 residues. CDR3 residues: CASSIGGTDTQYF. CDR3 DNA: TGTGCCAGCAGCATTGGAGGCACAGATACGCAGTATTTT.

Notes on this clonotype: The junction differs from germline at one of its ends, possibly a read error. The V call is TRBV19, the J call TRBJ2-7; TRBD1 might be the D (6 bases). The CDR3 is 13 amino acids. Germline CDR1 reads LNHDA; CDR2 reads SQIVND (reference sequence). The CDR3 region is CASSEGHLYEQYF. The CDR3 DNA is TGCGCCAGTAGTGAGGGACATCTCTACGAGCAGTACTTC.

This clonotype appeared many times. The chain combines TRBV7-6 with TRBJ2-3; D is unresolved. This CDR3 comprises 12 residues. Per the germline V gene, CDR1 is SGHVS and CDR2 is FNYEAQ. V lost 2 bases and J 2 bases, leaving 2 bases between the germline ends. The CDR3 DNA sequence: TGTGCCAGCAGCTTATACACAGATACGCAGTATTTT. Its translation: CASSLYTDTQYF.